This TCR beta chain was captured in a study of shared clonotypes between healthy human individuals. Turning to the study itself: Plates per donor: three CD4 naive, three CD4 memory, two CD8 naive, one CD8 memory.

V was pared by 0 bases and J by 6 bases, with 9 bases between. The germline CDR1 and CDR2 sequences are SGHVS and FQNEAQ. The CDR3 has 14 amino acids. With regard to this clone: The antigen is not known.

Study results and caveats: Sharing of clonotypes among donors was expected to vary with sequencing depth. It was observed that roughly 5.1% of naive CD4 clonotypes were shared across several donors.

Produced via immunoSEQ multiplex PCR; TCRdb's table is partial and in-frame only. The table includes about 1 million clones, about 75% detected once. Sample: memory CD4+ T cells sorted from blood. The subset is: CD45RA-negative fraction. This chain links TRBV7-8 with TRBJ2-4; D tentatively reads TRBD1 or TRBD2 (5 bases each). This clonotype originated in a man younger than 35 in good health. For the CDR3, the DNA is TGTGCCAGCAGCTTAGCGCCTGGGGGAAACATTCAGTACTTC. Translation gives CASSLAPGGNIQYF.